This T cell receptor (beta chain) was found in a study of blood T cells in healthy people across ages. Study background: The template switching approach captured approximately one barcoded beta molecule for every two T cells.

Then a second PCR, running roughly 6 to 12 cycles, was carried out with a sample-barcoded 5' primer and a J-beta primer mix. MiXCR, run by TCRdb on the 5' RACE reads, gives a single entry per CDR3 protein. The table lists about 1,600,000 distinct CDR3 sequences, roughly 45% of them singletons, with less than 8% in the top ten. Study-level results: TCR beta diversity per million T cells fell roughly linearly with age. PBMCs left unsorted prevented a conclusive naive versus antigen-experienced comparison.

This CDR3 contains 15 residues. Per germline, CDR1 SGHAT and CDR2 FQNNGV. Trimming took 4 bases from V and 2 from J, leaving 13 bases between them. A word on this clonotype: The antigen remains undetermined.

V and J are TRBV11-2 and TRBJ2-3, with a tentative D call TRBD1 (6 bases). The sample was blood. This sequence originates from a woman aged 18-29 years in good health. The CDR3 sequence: CASSSNNRDTDTQYF. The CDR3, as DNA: TGTGCCAGCAGCTCGAACAACAGGGACACAGATACGCAGTATTTT.